These 18 T cell receptor beta chains originate from one sample sequenced in a study of T cells after yellow fever vaccination. TCRdb independently ran MiXCR on the 5' RACE reads; one entry per CDR3 protein. The profile shows about 340,000 distinct CDR3 sequences, 7.5% to 9% of them singletons. Sequencing was performed on PBMCs, taken on the day of the first yellow fever vaccination. The receptors shown here come from a man aged 18-30 years who received the YFV17D yellow fever vaccine.

The gene calls are TRBV5-4 and TRBJ2-7, with TRBD1 identical over 9 bases. Per the germline V gene, CDR1 is SGHNT and CDR2 is YYREEE (reference sequence). This CDR3 spans 13 amino acids. The ends lost 3 bases at V and 2 bases at J; junction bases unmatched: 0. CDR3 DNA sequence: TGTGCCAGCAGCTGGGACAGGGCCTACGAGCAGTACGTC. Protein product: CASSWDRAYEQYV.

The J gene is TRBJ2-5, the V gene TRBV7-3; 7 nucleotides match TRBD2. The CDR3 length is 15 residues. Germline lookup yields CDR1 SGHTA and CDR2 FQGTGA. The J segment lost 5 bases and the V segment lost 4 bases, leaving 10 bases of the junction unmatched. The CDR3 is CASSSLAAPMETQYF. The DNA of the CDR3 is TGTGCCAGCAGCTCCCTAGCGGCCCCTATGGAGACCCAGTACTTC. Drawing the rest from reference TRBV7-3 and TRBJ2-5, the complete variable domain is GAGVSQTPSNKVTEKGKYVELRCDPISGHTALYWYRQSLGQGPEFLIYFQGTGAADDSGLPNDRFFAVRPEGSVSTLKIQRTERGDSAVYLCASSSLAAPMETQYFGPGTRLLVL.

This clonotype has a handful of counts. The V call is TRBV6-5, the J call TRBJ2-3; unclear D gene. This CDR3 comprises 15 residues. Germline-derived CDR1 and CDR2 are MNHEY and SVGAGI. V lost 2 bases to trimming and J lost 3 bases, with 12 bases between them. The CDR3 nucleotides are TGTGCCAGCAGTTACAGGGCCGTCGGGACAGATACGCAGTATTTT. It is translated as CASSYRAVGTDTQYF.

The chain links TRBV2 to TRBJ2-3, with TRBD2 matching 7 bases. This CDR3 spans 13 amino acids. CDR1 is SNHLY and CDR2 is FYNNEI in the germline V gene. J gave up 1 base and V 7 bases, and 2 bases lay outside the gene matches. The CDR3 region is CASIAGGTDTQYF. The CDR3 coding sequence is TGTGCCAGCATCGCGGGGGGCACAGATACGCAGTATTTT. Full variable domain (rest looked up from reference TRBV2 and TRBJ2-3): EPEVTQTPSHQVTQMGQEVILRCVPISNHLYFYWYRQILGQKVEFLVSFYNNEISEKSEIFDDQFSVERPDGSNFTLKIRSTKLEDSAMYFCASIAGGTDTQYFGPGTRLTVL.

Notes on this clonotype: A much bigger clone sits one base away, suggesting this may be a read error. The chain recombines TRBV20-1 with TRBJ1-1; the D gene is possibly TRBD1 (5 bases). The CDR3 length is 12 residues. CDR1 DFQATT and CDR2 SNEGSKA come from the germline V gene (reference sequence). The CDR3 coding sequence is TGCACTGCTAGAAGGGGTGACACTGAAGCTTTCTTT. Its translation: CTARRGDTEAFF.

CDR3 protein: CASSQGTGPESRYTF. In nucleotides, the CDR3 is TGCGCCAGCAGCCAAGGAACAGGGCCCGAATCCCGATACACCTTC. This rearrangement joins TRBV4-3 to TRBJ1-2; D is possibly TRBD1 (6 bases). Trimming took off 1 base at V and 11 bases at J, with 20 bases between the two ends. This CDR3 is built from 15 residues. Germline CDR1 and CDR2: LGHNA and YSLEER.

The chain carries TRBV6-1 and TRBJ1-5, with a weak D call TRBD1 (6 bases). Germline assignment: CDR1 MNHNS and CDR2 SASEGT. Trimming shortened V by 5 bases and J by 1 base, and 12 bases separated the two germline ends. The CDR3 is made up of 15 amino acids. CDR3 in DNA: TGTGCCAGCAGTCGTACAGGGATCAGCAATCAGCCCCAGCATTTT. This encodes CASSRTGISNQPQHF.

This clonotype turned up a few times. The genes are TRBV28 and TRBJ2-1; possibly TRBD2 for D (5 bases). The CDR3 contains 12 residues. CDR1 and CDR2 from the germline V gene are MDHEN and SYDVKM. Trimming removed 5 bases at V and 5 bases at J, with 7 bases between. The CDR3 sequence: CASSPGDNEQFF. In nucleotides, the CDR3 is TGTGCCAGCAGTCCCGGGGACAATGAGCAGTTCTTC.

This clonotype came up many times. The rearrangement links TRBV7-3 to TRBJ2-2, with no clear D. CDR1 and CDR2 from the germline V gene are SGHTA and FQGTGA. CDR3 size: 13 residues. Trimming shortened V by 4 bases and J by 5 bases, and 8 bases separated the two germline ends. The CDR3 protein is CASSSTATGELFF. CDR3 DNA sequence: TGTGCCAGCAGCTCGACGGCAACCGGGGAGCTGTTTTTT.

V usage is TRBV10-1 and J usage is TRBJ2-3; 8 bases are shared with TRBD1. With 6 bases clipped from V and 3 bases from J, the junction kept 11 bases outside the gene matches. This CDR3 has 16 amino acids. CDR1 and CDR2 from the germline V gene are WNHNN and SYGVQD (reference sequence). In DNA form, the CDR3 reads TGCGCCAGCAGCAGCGACAGGGGAAGTGGGACAGATACGCAGTATTTT. Translation gives CASSSDRGSGTDTQYF.

This clonotype was picked up many times. The rearrangement joins TRBV9 to TRBJ2-3, with D perhaps assigned TRBD1 or TRBD2 (5 bases each). Trimming removed 4 bases at V and 2 bases at J, with 14 bases between. CDR1 is SGDLS, CDR2 YYNGEE, per germline. The CDR3 is 15 amino acids. CDR3 amino acids: CASSPTGAITDTQYF. The CDR3 DNA is TGTGCCAGCAGCCCCACCGGGGCGATCACAGATACGCAGTATTTT. Based on the CDR3 plus reference TRBV9 and TRBJ2-3, the full variable domain is DSGVTQTPKHLITATGQRVTLRCSPRSGDLSVYWYQQSLDQGLQFLIQYYNGEERAKGNILERFSAQQFPDLHSELNLSSLELGDSALYFCASSPTGAITDTQYFGPGTRLTVL.

This clonotype was seen ten or more times. The chain is built from TRBV6-1 and TRBJ2-7; maybe TRBD1 (6 bases). V lost 2 bases to trimming and J lost 2 bases, with 16 bases between them. The CDR3 length is 16 residues. CDR1 MNHNS and CDR2 SASEGT come from the germline V gene. CDR3 nucleotides: TGTGCCAGCAGTGAATCCCTCGGCAGGGGCCCCTACGAGCAGTACTTC. This gives the protein CASSESLGRGPYEQYF.

This clonotype was seen only a few times. The genes are TRBV7-2 and TRBJ1-3; 7 positions agree with TRBD1. Germline CDR1 reads SGHTA; CDR2 reads FQGNSA. V was clipped by 5 bases and J by 3 bases; unmatched bases: 7. CDR3 length: 15 residues. CDR3 sequence: CASSAPDRVGNTIYF. The CDR3 nucleotides are TGTGCCAGCAGCGCGCCCGACAGGGTTGGAAACACCATATATTTT.

The rearrangement links TRBV9 to TRBJ2-2; 7 bases match TRBD1. Germline lookup yields CDR1 SGDLS and CDR2 YYNGEE. The ends lost 7 bases at V and 1 base at J; junction bases unmatched: 7. The CDR3 length is 15 residues. Written as DNA, the CDR3 is TGTGCCAGCGGAACCGGGACAGAGAACACCGGGGAGCTGTTTTTT. It is translated as CASGTGTENTGELFF.

This clonotype was detected only a few times. This sequence joins TRBV18 and TRBJ1-6; D is uncertain. V shed 2 bases and J shed 1 base, with 9 bases lying between them. The CDR3 runs 16 residues. Germline V lookup: CDR1 KGHSH, CDR2 LQKENI. This chain's CDR3 is CASSPTGRSYNSPLHF. CDR3 bases: TGTGCCAGCTCACCAACGGGAAGGTCCTATAATTCACCCCTCCACTTT. Variable domain in full (rest from reference TRBV18 and TRBJ1-6): NAGVMQNPRHLVRRRGQEARLRCSPMKGHSHVYWYRQLPEEGLKFMVYLQKENIIDESGMPKERFSAEFPKEGPSILRIQQVVRGDSAAYFCASSPTGRSYNSPLHFGNGTRLTVT.

This clonotype was counted between two and nine times. The chain joins TRBV7-9 to TRBJ2-6; either TRBD1 or TRBD2 may supply D (5 bases each). Trimming removed 5 bases at V and 0 bases at J, with 14 bases between. The CDR3 has 17 amino acids. The germline V gene encodes CDR1 SEHNR and CDR2 FQNEAQ (reference sequence). The DNA for the CDR3 is TGTGCCAGCAGCCGCACGGGACGTCTCTCTGGGGCCAACGTCCTGACTTTC. This encodes CASSRTGRLSGANVLTF.

This clonotype showed up many times. The chain employs TRBV7-9 and TRBJ2-1; possibly TRBD1 for D (7 bases). Germline-derived CDR1 and CDR2 are SEHNR and FQNEAQ (reference sequence). The CDR3 has 16 amino acids. V lost 3 bases and J 3 bases, leaving 15 bases between the germline ends. CDR3 region: CASSFPRGQNYNEQFF. CDR3 coding DNA: TGTGCCAGCAGCTTCCCGCGGGGACAGAACTACAATGAGCAGTTCTTC.

CDR3 DNA: TGTGCCAGCAGTTTGGCCCAGCTTCATTCACCCCTCCACTTT. As protein: CASSLAQLHSPLHF. The rearrangement links TRBV28 to TRBJ1-6; D unclear. In germline, CDR1 is MDHEN, CDR2 SYDVKM. The ends were cut back, 3 bases at V and 8 bases at J, with 11 bases in the middle. CDR3 length equals 14 residues. The variable domain in full, completed from reference TRBV28 and TRBJ1-6, reads DVKVTQSSRYLVKRTGEKVFLECVQDMDHENMFWYRQDPGLGLRLIYFSYDVKMKEKGDIPEGYSVSREKKERFSLILESASTNQTSMYLCASSLAQLHSPLHFGNGTRLTVT.